The present entry profiles one TCR beta chain with its context. Its antigen is still unknown. The sample comes from a study of graft-versus-host responses after intestinal transplantation. On the study more broadly: Anti-thymocyte globulin was used for induction in all recipients, who then took tacrolimus and steroids for roughly three years.

The CDR3 has 15 residues. The V and J ends lost 4 bases and 5 bases respectively, with 15 bases between them. CDR1 and CDR2 (germline): MNHNS, SASEGT. The assay was immunoSEQ multiplex PCR, and TCRdb's table has in-frame clones only and misses some. The table includes around 100,000 clones, roughly 93% detected once. General observations from the study: The marrow of recipients harbored GvH clones, and ileum or blood showed some of them first.

This sample comprised unstimulated CD8+ T cells sorted from spleen or lymph node cells, obtained before intestinal transplant. The receptor was derived from a human donor who received an intestinal transplant. The chain couples TRBV6-1 to TRBJ1-5; D uncertain. The CDR3 coding sequence is TGTGCCAGCAGTGCCCGGACGGATAGTTATCAGCCCCAGCATTTT. Residues: CASSARTDSYQPQHF.